The subject of this entry is one T cell receptor (beta chain). V lost 8 bases to trimming and J lost 6 bases, with 16 bases between them. Germline V gives CDR1 SNHLY, CDR2 FYNNEI. The CDR3 runs to 14 residues. As to treatment: about 20 received Ad26.COV2.S at low or high dose, single or two shots; a few received placebo; per-sample allocation not given. All samples were drawn on day 63, counting from the first vaccine or placebo injection. Wuhan-strain SARS-CoV-2 spike was expressed by the Ad26 vector that made up the vaccine. The data belong to a study of Ad26.COV2.S vaccination and SARS-CoV-2 variants. In the study overall: A COV1001 Ad26.COV2.S trial-arm participant provided the sample.

TCRdb's copy holds only in-frame clones and misses some; the assay was immunoSEQ multiplex PCR. The table includes fewer than 600,000 clones, approximately 90% detected once. The input for sequencing was peripheral blood, taken in a trial of Ad26.COV2.S vaccine versus placebo. The TCR sequence derives from a person between 18 and 60 years old who received the Ad26.COV2.S COVID-19 vaccine or a placebo. This sequence joins TRBV2 and TRBJ2-2; perhaps D is TRBD1 or TRBD2 (5 bases each). CDR3 bases: TGTGCCAGCGGGGGTCGAGGTCCCGCCGGGGAGCTGTTTTTT. Its protein is CASGGRGPAGELFF.